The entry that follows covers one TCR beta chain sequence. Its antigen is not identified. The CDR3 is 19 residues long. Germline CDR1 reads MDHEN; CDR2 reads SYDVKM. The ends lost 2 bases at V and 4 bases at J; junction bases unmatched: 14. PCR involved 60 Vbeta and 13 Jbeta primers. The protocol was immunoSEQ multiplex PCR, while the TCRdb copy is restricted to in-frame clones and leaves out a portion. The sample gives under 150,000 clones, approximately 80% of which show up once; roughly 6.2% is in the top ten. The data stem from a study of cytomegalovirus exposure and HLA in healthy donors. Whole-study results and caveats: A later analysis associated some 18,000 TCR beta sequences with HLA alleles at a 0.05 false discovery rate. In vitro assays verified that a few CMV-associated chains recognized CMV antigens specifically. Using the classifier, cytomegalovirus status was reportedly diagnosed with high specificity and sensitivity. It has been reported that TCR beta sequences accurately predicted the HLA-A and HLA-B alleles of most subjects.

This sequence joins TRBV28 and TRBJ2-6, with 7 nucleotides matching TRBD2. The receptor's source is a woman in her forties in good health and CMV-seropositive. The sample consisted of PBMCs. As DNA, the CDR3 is TGTGCCAGCAGTTTAATGTTGGGGCAGCGGGGTGAAGGGGCCAACGTCCTGACTTTC. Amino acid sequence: CASSLMLGQRGEGANVLTF.